The T cell receptor beta chain under discussion was sequenced for a study of early T cells in non-severe SARS-CoV-2 infection. As regards this clonotype: The antigen is undetermined.

Study results and limitations: Sequences matched to VDJdb favored anti-spike CD8 responses, while private and CD4 specificities were missed.

Unique molecular identifiers tagged individual cDNA molecules. TCRdb analysed the 5' RACE reads with MiXCR anew, one entry per CDR3 protein. The repertoire holds about 80,000 distinct CDR3 sequences, with around 10% as singletons. Trimming left V 9 bases short and J 10 bases short, with 16 bases between. Germline lookup yields CDR1 MNHEY and CDR2 SMNVEV (reference sequence). This CDR3 is 12 amino acids long. V is TRBV27 and J is TRBJ2-1, with D possibly matching TRBD2 (5 bases). The sample consisted of whole blood. This receptor was taken from an adult who was a healthcare worker with PCR-confirmed SARS-CoV-2 infection or an uninfected control (not recorded which). The CDR3 loop reads CASFAGRGEQFF. CDR3 coding DNA: TGTGCCAGTTTCGCGGGCCGAGGGGAGCAGTTCTTC.